The T cell receptor (beta chain) described here comes from a study of cytomegalovirus exposure and HLA in healthy donors. Losses at the gene ends were 5 bases for V and 2 bases for J; bases not matched to a gene: 12. The CDR3 runs 19 residues. The germline gives CDR1 SGHAT, CDR2 FQNNGV. PCR amplification relied on 60 Vbeta primers (plus 13 Jbeta primers). The repertoire was sequenced with immunoSEQ multiplex PCR; TCRdb's copy has only in-frame clones and lacks some. The sample shows fewer than 200,000 clones, roughly 80% of them seen only once. Sequenced sample: PBMCs. The chain joins TRBV11-2 to TRBJ2-3; 14 bases align to TRBD2. The TCR was taken from a woman under 30 in good health and CMV-seronegative. CDR3 residues: CASSARRTSGRFATDTQYF. CDR3 coding DNA: TGTGCCAGCAGCGCTCGCCGGACTAGCGGGAGGTTCGCCACAGATACGCAGTATTTT.